These 22 T cell receptor beta chains originate from one sample sequenced in a study of blood T cell repertoires in COVID-19. Libraries were prepared by immunoSEQ multiplex PCR; TCRdb keeps only in-frame clonotypes and omits some of them. The sample shows about 250,000 clones, around 86% of them seen only once. Sequencing used peripheral blood. These receptors originate from a woman aged 80 or older with COVID-19, enrolled during active disease.

This chain joins TRBV7-2 and TRBJ2-3; 9 positions agree with TRBD2. V was pared by 2 bases and J by 6 bases, with 9 bases of the junction left unmatched. The CDR3 has 16 residues. Germline V gene lookup returns CDR1 SGHTA and CDR2 FQGNSA. DNA for the CDR3: TGTGCCAGCAGCTTAAGAGCGGGGGGAGCTGCGGATACGCAGTATTTT. Translated: CASSLRAGGAADTQYF.

As to this clone: The sample carries other DNA sequences with the same CDR3. The chain employs TRBV12-3 or TRBV12-4 and TRBJ1-4; weak D call: TRBD1 (5 bases). The CDR3 extends over 13 amino acids. Trimming took off 8 bases at V and 4 bases at J, with 11 bases between the two ends. CDR3 DNA: TGTGCCAGCCGCGACAGCCTTAATGAAAAACTGTTTTTT. Its translation is CASRDSLNEKLFF.

The chain employs TRBV28 and TRBJ2-5; 7 positions match TRBD1. The CDR3 totals 15 residues. The germline V gene has CDR1 MDHEN and CDR2 SYDVKM. Trimming removed 5 bases from V and 7 bases from J; junction bases left unmatched: 13. CDR3 sequence (DNA): TGTGCCAGCAGTACAAGTGGACAGGATCGAGGGACCCAGTACTTC. Encoded protein: CASSTSGQDRGTQYF.

The chain uses TRBV28 and TRBJ1-4, with TRBD1 matching 10 bases. The trim removed 7 bases at V and 5 bases at J, leaving 7 bases unmatched. CDR3 length equals 15 residues. The germline gives CDR1 MDHEN, CDR2 SYDVKM. The CDR3 DNA sequence: TGTGCCAGCACGGCCCCGGGACAGGGGAATGAAAAACTGTTTTTT. Its translation: CASTAPGQGNEKLFF.

The chain links TRBV7-8 to TRBJ1-6; 7 nucleotides align to TRBD1. CDR1 SGHVS and CDR2 FQNEAQ come from the germline V gene. The V segment lost 1 base and the J segment 6 bases; nucleotides outside the gene matches: 3. This CDR3 is 15 amino acids long. Here the CDR3 reads CASSLGWDSNSPLHF. In nucleotides, the CDR3 is TGTGCCAGCAGCTTAGGTTGGGACAGTAATTCACCCCTCCACTTT.

The chain couples TRBV2 to TRBJ1-2; D ambiguous. V dropped 1 base and J dropped 2 bases, with 5 bases sitting between them. CDR3 length equals 13 residues. The V gene's germline CDR1 is SNHLY and CDR2 FYNNEI. The CDR3 spells CASSEGRNYGYTF. DNA of the CDR3: TGTGCCAGCAGTGAAGGGCGGAACTATGGCTACACCTTC. Complete variable domain (other parts from reference TRBV2 and TRBJ1-2): EPEVTQTPSHQVTQMGQEVILRCVPISNHLYFYWYRQILGQKVEFLVSFYNNEISEKSEIFDDQFSVERPDGSNFTLKIRSTKLEDSAMYFCASSEGRNYGYTFGSGTRLTVV.

This chain links TRBV2 with TRBJ1-1; 9 bases map to TRBD1. Germline V lookup: CDR1 SNHLY, CDR2 FYNNEI. This CDR3 contains 14 residues. Trimming took 4 bases from V and 10 from J; bases not matched to a gene: 10. The CDR3 nucleotides are TGTGCCAGCAGTGCTACAGGGGGCGCCTGGGCAGCTTTCTTT. Amino acids: CASSATGGAWAAFF.

This chain connects TRBV6-2 or TRBV6-3 to TRBJ1-1; 12 bases map to TRBD1. V shed 6 bases, J shed 0 bases, and the junction held 5 bases outside the gene matches. The CDR3 contains 16 residues. Germline V CDR1 and CDR2: MNHEY, SVGEGT. The CDR3 region is CASSSGTGGMNTEAFF. The DNA of the CDR3 is TGTGCCAGCAGCTCCGGGACAGGGGGCATGAACACTGAAGCTTTCTTT.

In this sample, this clone turned up once. The rearrangement joins TRBV2 to TRBJ2-7, with D maybe TRBD1 (6 bases). V was shortened by 7 bases and J by 2 bases, with 12 bases between the two germline ends. The germline V gene has CDR1 SNHLY and CDR2 FYNNEI. The CDR3 runs to 13 residues. The chain's CDR3 is CASTIGTPYEQYF. Here the CDR3 DNA reads TGTGCCAGCACTATCGGGACACCCTACGAGCAGTACTTC.

The V gene is TRBV29-1, the J gene TRBJ2-5; 7 nucleotides agree with TRBD1. The CDR3 runs 13 residues. J was trimmed by 5 bases and V by 7 bases; bases with no gene match: 10. CDR1 is SQVTM and CDR2 is ANQGSEA in the germline V gene. CDR3 nucleotide sequence: TGCAGCGGCCCCGTAAGGGGGCGGGAGACCCAGTACTTC. Protein: CSGPVRGRETQYF.

The genes are TRBV19 and TRBJ1-3; 7 nucleotides match TRBD1. The CDR3 runs 16 residues. J gave up 0 bases and V 7 bases, and 9 bases lay outside the gene matches. CDR1 is LNHDA, CDR2 SQIVND, per germline (reference sequence). The CDR3, as DNA: TGTGCCAGTAAGGGGGCAAAACAGGGCTCTGGAAACACCATATATTTT. It encodes CASKGAKQGSGNTIYF.

This chain links TRBV28 with TRBJ1-2; no definite D call. The germline V and J ends were trimmed by 2 bases and 2 bases, with 3 bases remaining between them. Germline V gene lookup returns CDR1 MDHEN and CDR2 SYDVKM. There are 12 residues in the CDR3. The CDR3 DNA follows: TGTGCCAGCAGTTTACAGAACTATGGCTACACCTTC. This sequence encodes CASSLQNYGYTF.

The gene calls are TRBV13 and TRBJ1-3; D is perhaps TRBD1 (5 bases). The V gene's germline CDR1 is PRHDT and CDR2 FYEKMQ (reference sequence). There are 12 residues in the CDR3. V lost 5 bases, J lost 6 bases, and 8 bases lay in between. CDR3 nucleotides: TGTGCCAGCAGCGAGACAGAAAACACCATATATTTT. As protein: CASSETENTIYF.

J is TRBJ2-1 and V is TRBV5-1, with TRBD2 identical over 8 bases. J was trimmed by 0 bases and V by 3 bases; bases with no gene match: 11. From germline, CDR1 is SGHRS and CDR2 YFSETQ. This CDR3 contains 18 residues. CDR3 sequence: CASSSRPGAGVSYNEQFF. In nucleotides, the CDR3 is TGCGCCAGCAGCTCGCGACCTGGAGCGGGGGTCTCCTACAATGAGCAGTTCTTC.

The CDR3 nucleotides are TGTGCCTTGACAGTGAACACTGAAGCTTTCTTT. Protein: CALTVNTEAFF. The gene calls are TRBV30 and TRBJ1-1; TRBD1 might be the D (5 bases). CDR1 GTSNPN and CDR2 SVGIG come from the germline V gene (reference sequence). With 7 bases removed from V and 0 bases from J, the gap between germline ends came to 6 bases. This CDR3 is built from 11 residues.

This clone is a singleton in its sample. This chain joins TRBV9 and TRBJ2-3; 9 bases are a match to TRBD2. Germline CDR1 reads SGDLS; CDR2 reads YYNGEE. The CDR3 is 15 amino acids. V shed 0 bases, J shed 5 bases, and the junction held 4 bases outside the gene matches. CDR3 residues: CASSVAGGGGDTQYF. The CDR3 DNA is TGTGCCAGCAGCGTAGCGGGCGGGGGGGGAGATACGCAGTATTTT.

The rearrangement uses TRBV5-1 and TRBJ1-3, with D perhaps TRBD1 (6 bases). The CDR3 totals 16 residues. V lost 5 bases and J lost 4, with 19 bases in between. The V gene's germline CDR1 is SGHRS and CDR2 YFSETQ. CDR3 loop: CASRKTGTNVGNTIYF. CDR3 coding DNA: TGCGCCAGCAGGAAGACCGGGACAAACGTCGGAAACACCATATATTTT. Based on the CDR3 plus reference TRBV5-1 and TRBJ1-3, the full variable domain is KAGVTQTPRYLIKTRGQQVTLSCSPISGHRSVSWYQQTPGQGLQFLFEYFSETQRNKGNFPGRFSGRQFSNSRSEMNVSTLELGDSALYLCASRKTGTNVGNTIYFGEGSWLTVV.

The gene calls are TRBV28 and TRBJ1-5; tentative D call: TRBD1 (5 bases). Germline V gives CDR1 MDHEN, CDR2 SYDVKM. The ends were cut back, 3 bases at V and 2 bases at J, with 11 bases in the middle. CDR3 length: 15 residues. Here the CDR3 reads CASSLIPQGNQPQHF. CDR3 in DNA: TGTGCCAGCAGTTTGATCCCACAGGGCAATCAGCCCCAGCATTTT.

The CDR3 here is CASSLSGGDTQYF. The CDR3 DNA follows: TGTGCCAGCAGCCTTTCGGGGGGAGATACGCAGTATTTT. J is TRBJ2-3 and V is TRBV3-1 (or the pseudogene TRBV3-2), with 7 bases aligning to TRBD2. The length of the CDR3 is 13 residues. Looked up from germline, CDR1 is LGHDT and CDR2 is YNNKEL (reference sequence). V shed 4 bases, J shed 5 bases, and the junction held 3 bases outside the gene matches.

This chain joins TRBV18 and TRBJ1-1; perhaps TRBD1 as D (5 bases). The V end was cut by 3 bases, the J end by 5 bases, with 13 bases between. There are 14 residues in the CDR3. The germline CDR1 and CDR2 sequences are KGHSH and LQKENI. CDR3 region: CASSPRSGETEAFF. The CDR3, as DNA: TGTGCCAGCTCACCGCGATCGGGGGAGACTGAAGCTTTCTTT. Looking up the rest from reference TRBV18 and TRBJ1-1 gives the full variable domain: NAGVMQNPRHLVRRRGQEARLRCSPMKGHSHVYWYRQLPEEGLKFMVYLQKENIIDESGMPKERFSAEFPKEGPSILRIQQVVRGDSAAYFCASSPRSGETEAFFGQGTRLTVV.

Concerning this clone: At the DNA level, this CDR3 is encoded by other sequences in the same sample as well. The chain has TRBV11-3 and TRBJ2-3; 13 nucleotides align to TRBD2. Germline lookup yields CDR1 SGHNT and CDR2 YENEEA. The junction had 7 bases not matched to a gene; V was cut back by 4 bases and J by 3 bases. The CDR3 extends over 17 amino acids. CDR3 DNA: TGTGCCAGCAGCTCCACTAGCGGGGGGGCCGGAACAGATACGCAGTATTTT. It specifies CASSSTSGGAGTDTQYF.

V usage is TRBV29-1 and J usage is TRBJ1-2; D perhaps matches TRBD1 (6 bases). The CDR3 is made up of 11 amino acids. The V and J ends lost 4 bases and 8 bases respectively, with 11 bases between them. CDR1 is SQVTM, CDR2 ANQGSEA, per germline. As DNA, the CDR3 is TGCAGCGTTGCACAGGGCGGCGGCTACACCTTC. Protein: CSVAQGGGYTF. Variable domain in full (rest from reference TRBV29-1 and TRBJ1-2): SAVISQKPSRDICQRGTSLTIQCQVDSQVTMMFWYRQQPGQSLTLIATANQGSEATYESGFVIDKFPISRPNLTFSTLTVSNMSPEDSSIYLCSVAQGGGYTFGSGTRLTVV.